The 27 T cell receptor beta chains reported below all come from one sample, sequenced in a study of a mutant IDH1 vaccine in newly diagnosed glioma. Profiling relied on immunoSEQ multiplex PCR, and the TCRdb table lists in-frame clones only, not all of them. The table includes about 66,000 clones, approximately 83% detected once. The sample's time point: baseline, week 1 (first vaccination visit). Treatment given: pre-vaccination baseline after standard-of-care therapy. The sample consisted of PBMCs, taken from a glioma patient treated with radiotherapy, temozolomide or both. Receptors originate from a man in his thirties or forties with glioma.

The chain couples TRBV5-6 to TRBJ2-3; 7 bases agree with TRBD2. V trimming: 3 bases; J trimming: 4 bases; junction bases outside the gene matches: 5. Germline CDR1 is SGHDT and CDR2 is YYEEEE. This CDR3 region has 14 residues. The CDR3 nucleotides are TGTGCCAGCAGCTCCCGGGAGGTTCCAGATACGCAGTATTTT. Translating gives CASSSREVPDTQYF.

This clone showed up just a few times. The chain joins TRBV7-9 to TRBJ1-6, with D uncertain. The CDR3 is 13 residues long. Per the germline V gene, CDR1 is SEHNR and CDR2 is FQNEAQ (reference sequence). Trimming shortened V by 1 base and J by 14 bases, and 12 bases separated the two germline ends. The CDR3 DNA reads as TGTGCCAGCAGCTTAGGGGGTAAATGGACCCTCCACTTT. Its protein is CASSLGGKWTLHF.

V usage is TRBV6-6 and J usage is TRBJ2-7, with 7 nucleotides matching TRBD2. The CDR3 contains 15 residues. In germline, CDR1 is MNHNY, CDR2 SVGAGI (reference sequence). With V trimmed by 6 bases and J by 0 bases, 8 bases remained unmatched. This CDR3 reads CASSNSGASSYEQYF. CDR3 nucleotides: TGTGCCAGCAGCAACAGCGGGGCCTCCTCCTACGAGCAGTACTTC.

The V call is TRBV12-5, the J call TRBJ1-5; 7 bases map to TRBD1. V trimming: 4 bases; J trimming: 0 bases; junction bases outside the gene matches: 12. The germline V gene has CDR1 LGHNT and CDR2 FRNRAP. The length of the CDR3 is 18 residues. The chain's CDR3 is CASGSQGRGLNSNQPQHF. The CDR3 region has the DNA TGTGCTAGTGGTTCCCAGGGGAGGGGGCTTAATAGCAATCAGCCCCAGCATTTT.

The CDR3 DNA sequence: TGTGCCAGCAGCCCCCGGGGAAGGAACACTGAAGCTTTCTTT. Protein: CASSPRGRNTEAFF. This chain connects TRBV7-9 to TRBJ1-1; D is undetermined. From germline, CDR1 is SEHNR and CDR2 FQNEAQ (reference sequence). The CDR3 runs to 14 residues. The ends were cut back, 5 bases at V and 1 base at J, with 11 bases in the middle.

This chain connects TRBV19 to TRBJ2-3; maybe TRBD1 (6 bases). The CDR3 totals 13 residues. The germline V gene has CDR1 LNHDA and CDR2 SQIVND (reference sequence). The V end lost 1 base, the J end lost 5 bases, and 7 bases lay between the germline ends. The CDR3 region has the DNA TGTGCCAGTAGTATAGGGGGGCTAGATACGCAGTATTTT. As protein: CASSIGGLDTQYF.

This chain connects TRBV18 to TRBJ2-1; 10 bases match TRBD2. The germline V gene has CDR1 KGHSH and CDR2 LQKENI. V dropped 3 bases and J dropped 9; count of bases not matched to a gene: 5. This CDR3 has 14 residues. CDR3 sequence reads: CASSPEAGGGEQFF. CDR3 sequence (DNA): TGTGCCAGCTCACCCGAAGCGGGGGGGGGTGAGCAGTTCTTC.

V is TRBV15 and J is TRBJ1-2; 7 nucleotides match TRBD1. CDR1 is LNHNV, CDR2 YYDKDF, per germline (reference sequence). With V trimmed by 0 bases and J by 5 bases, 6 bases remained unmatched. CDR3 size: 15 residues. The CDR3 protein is CATSRDKQGSYGYTF. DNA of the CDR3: TGTGCCACCAGCAGAGACAAACAGGGGAGTTATGGCTACACCTTC.

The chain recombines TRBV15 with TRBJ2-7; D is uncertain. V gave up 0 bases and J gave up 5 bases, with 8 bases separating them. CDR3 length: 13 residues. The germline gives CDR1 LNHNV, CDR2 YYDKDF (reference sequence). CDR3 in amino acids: CATSRDWKDEQYF. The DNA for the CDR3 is TGTGCCACCAGCAGAGATTGGAAGGACGAGCAGTACTTC.

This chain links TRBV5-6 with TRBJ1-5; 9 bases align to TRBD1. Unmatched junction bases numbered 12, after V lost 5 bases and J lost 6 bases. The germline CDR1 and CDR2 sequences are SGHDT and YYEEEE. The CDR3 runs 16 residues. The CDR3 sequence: CASSLSDGTGRQPQHF. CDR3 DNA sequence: TGTGCCAGCAGTCTGAGCGACGGGACAGGGCGTCAGCCCCAGCATTTT.

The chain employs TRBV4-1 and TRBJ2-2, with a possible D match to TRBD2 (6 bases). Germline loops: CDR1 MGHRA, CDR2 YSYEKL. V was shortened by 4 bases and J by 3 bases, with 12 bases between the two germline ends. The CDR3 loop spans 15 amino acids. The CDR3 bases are TGCGCCAGCAGCCGGACTACCGGGGACACCGGGGAGCTGTTTTTT. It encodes CASSRTTGDTGELFF.

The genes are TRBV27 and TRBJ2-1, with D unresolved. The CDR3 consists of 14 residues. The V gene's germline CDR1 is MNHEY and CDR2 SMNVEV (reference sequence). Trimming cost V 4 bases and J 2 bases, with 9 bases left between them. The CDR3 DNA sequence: TGTGCCAGCAGTTCGATTGTGACCTACAATGAGCAGTTCTTC. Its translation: CASSSIVTYNEQFF.

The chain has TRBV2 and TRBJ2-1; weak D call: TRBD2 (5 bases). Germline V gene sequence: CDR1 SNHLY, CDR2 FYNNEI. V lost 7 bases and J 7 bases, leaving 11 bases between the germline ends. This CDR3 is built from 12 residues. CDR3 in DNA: TGTGCCAGCATTGGAGAGGGAAATGAGCAGTTCTTC. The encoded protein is CASIGEGNEQFF.

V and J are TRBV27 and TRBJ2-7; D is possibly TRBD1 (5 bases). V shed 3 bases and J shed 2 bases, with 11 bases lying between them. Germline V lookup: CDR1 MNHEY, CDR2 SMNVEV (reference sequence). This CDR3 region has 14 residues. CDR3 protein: CASSLGRVAYEQYF. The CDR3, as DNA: TGTGCCAGCAGTTTGGGCAGGGTGGCCTACGAGCAGTACTTC.

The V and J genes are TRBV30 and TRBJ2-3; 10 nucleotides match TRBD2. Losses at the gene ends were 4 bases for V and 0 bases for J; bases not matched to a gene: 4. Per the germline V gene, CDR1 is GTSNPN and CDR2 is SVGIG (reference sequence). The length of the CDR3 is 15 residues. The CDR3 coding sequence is TGTGCCTGGACTGAGCGGGGGGGCAGCACAGATACGCAGTATTTT. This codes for CAWTERGGSTDTQYF. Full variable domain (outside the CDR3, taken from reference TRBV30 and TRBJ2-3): SQTIHQWPATLVQPVGSPLSLECTVEGTSNPNLYWYRQAAGRGLQLLFYSVGIGQISSEVPQNLSASRPQDRQFILSSKKLLLSDSGFYLCAWTERGGSTDTQYFGPGTRLTVL.

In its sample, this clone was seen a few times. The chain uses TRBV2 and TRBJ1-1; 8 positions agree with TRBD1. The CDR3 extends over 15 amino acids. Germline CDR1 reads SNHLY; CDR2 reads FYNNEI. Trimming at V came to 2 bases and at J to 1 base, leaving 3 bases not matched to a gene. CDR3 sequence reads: CASSERQGWNTEAFF. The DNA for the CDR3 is TGTGCCAGCAGTGAACGACAGGGGTGGAACACTGAAGCTTTCTTT.

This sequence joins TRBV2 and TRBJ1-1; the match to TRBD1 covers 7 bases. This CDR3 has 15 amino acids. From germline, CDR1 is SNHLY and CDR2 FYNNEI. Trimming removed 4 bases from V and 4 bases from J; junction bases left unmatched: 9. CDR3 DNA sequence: TGTGCCAGCAGTGCCCAACAGGGGTCTGGCACTGAAGCTTTCTTT. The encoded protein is CASSAQQGSGTEAFF.

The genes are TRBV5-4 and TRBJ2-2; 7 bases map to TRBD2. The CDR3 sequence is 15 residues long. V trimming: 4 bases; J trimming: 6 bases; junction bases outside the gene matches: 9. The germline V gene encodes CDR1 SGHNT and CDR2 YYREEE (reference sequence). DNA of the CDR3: TGTGCCAGCAGCCTGAAAGTGCTAGCGGCCGGGGAGCTGTTTTTT. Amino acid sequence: CASSLKVLAAGELFF.

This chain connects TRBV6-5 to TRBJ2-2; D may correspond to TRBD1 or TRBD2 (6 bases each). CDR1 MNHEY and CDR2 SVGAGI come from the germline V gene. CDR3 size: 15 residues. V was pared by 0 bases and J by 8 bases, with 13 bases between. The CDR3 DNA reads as TGTGCCAGCAGTTACTCGACGGGGGCTCCGGGGGAGCTGTTTTTT. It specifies CASSYSTGAPGELFF.

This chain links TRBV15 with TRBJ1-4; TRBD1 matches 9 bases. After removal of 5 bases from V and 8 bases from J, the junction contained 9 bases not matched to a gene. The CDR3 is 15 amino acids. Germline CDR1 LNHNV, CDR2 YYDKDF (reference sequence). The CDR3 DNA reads TGTGCCACCAGCCCGCCGGGACAGGGTGGGGAAAAACTGTTTTTT. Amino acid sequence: CATSPPGQGGEKLFF.

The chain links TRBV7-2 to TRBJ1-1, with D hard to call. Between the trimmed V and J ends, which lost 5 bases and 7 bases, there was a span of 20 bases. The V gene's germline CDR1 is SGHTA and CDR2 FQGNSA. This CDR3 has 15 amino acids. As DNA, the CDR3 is TGTGCCAGCAGCCCCAATGGTGGTCTGTGGGGTGAAGCTTTCTTT. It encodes CASSPNGGLWGEAFF.

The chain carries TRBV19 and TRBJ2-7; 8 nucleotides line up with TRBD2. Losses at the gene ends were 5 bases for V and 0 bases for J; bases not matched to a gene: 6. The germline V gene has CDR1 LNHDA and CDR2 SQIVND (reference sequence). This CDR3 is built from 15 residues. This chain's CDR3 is CASSSERGSSYEQYF. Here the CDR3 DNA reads TGTGCCAGTAGTTCCGAGCGGGGGAGCTCCTACGAGCAGTACTTC. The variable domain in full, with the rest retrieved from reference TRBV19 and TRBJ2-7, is DGGITQSPKYLFRKEGQNVTLSCEQNLNHDAMYWYRQDPGQGLRLIYYSQIVNDFQKGDIAEGYSVSREKKESFPLTVTSAQKNPTAFYLCASSSERGSSYEQYFGPGTRLTVT.

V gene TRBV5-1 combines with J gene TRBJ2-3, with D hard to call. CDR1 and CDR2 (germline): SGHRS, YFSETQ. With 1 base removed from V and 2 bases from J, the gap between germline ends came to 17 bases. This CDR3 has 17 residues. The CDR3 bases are TGCGCCAGCAGCTTGAGGGCAGGAGAACTTCTCACAGATACGCAGTATTTT. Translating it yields CASSLRAGELLTDTQYF.

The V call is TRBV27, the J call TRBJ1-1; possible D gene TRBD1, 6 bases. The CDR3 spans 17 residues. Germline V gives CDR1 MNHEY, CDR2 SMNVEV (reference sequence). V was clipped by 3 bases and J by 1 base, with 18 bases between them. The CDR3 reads CASSFINPGHGNTEAFF. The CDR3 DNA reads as TGTGCCAGCAGTTTTATAAACCCGGGACACGGGAACACTGAAGCTTTCTTT.

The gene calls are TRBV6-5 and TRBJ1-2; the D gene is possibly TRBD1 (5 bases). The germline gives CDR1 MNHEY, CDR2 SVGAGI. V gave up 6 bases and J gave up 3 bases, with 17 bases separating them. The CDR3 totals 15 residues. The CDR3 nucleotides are TGTGCCAGCAGCGAACAGACGCGGGGGGACTATGGCTACACCTTC. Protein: CASSEQTRGDYGYTF.

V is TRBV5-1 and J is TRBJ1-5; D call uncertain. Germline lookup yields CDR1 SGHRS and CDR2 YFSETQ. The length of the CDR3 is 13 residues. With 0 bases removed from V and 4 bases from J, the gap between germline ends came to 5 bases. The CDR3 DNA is TGCGCCAGCAGCTTGGGCGTTAATCAGCCCCAGCATTTT. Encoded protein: CASSLGVNQPQHF. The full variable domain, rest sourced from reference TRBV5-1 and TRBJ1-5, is KAGVTQTPRYLIKTRGQQVTLSCSPISGHRSVSWYQQTPGQGLQFLFEYFSETQRNKGNFPGRFSGRQFSNSRSEMNVSTLELGDSALYLCASSLGVNQPQHFGDGTRLSIL.

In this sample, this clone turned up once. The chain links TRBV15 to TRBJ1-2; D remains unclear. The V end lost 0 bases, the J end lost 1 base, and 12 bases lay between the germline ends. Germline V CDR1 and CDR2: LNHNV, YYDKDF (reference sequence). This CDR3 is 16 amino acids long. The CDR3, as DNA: TGTGCCACCAGCAGAGACCCTTCTGGGGTTAACTATGGCTACACCTTC. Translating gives CATSRDPSGVNYGYTF.